These T cell receptor beta chains were read from a single sample in a study of beta chain features in type 1 diabetes. Assay used: immunoSEQ multiplex PCR; TCRdb lists only in-frame clones, some missing. The data hold a few hundred thousand clones, with 10% to 15% observed a single time. The sample comprised naive CD4+ T cells from blood. Receptors were obtained from a woman aged 18 to 35 with type 1 diabetes. CDR3s include the opening cysteine and the closing phenylalanine or tryptophan. A D gene is named only where the DNA matches it firmly. Rows may omit the clone size; those that give it use once, few, many or a size class.

D	V	J	length	size	CDR3	DNA
TRBD2	TRBV5-1	TRBJ2-1	16	few	CASSLDSGRPDNEQFF	TGCGCCAGCAGCTTGGATAGCGGGAGGCCAGACAATGAGCAGTTCTTC
TRBD1	TRBV7-9	TRBJ1-1	15	few	CASSSRQGLTTEAFF	TGTGCCAGCAGCTCACGACAGGGGCTCACCACTGAAGCTTTCTTT
TRBD1	TRBV7-9	TRBJ1-2	13	.	CASSFSGGEGYTF	TGTGCCAGCAGCTTTTCAGGGGGCGAGGGCTACACCTTC
TRBD1	TRBV7-2	TRBJ2-7	17	.	CASSISSLTGTGREQYF	TGTGCCAGCAGTATAAGTAGTCTAACGGGGACAGGCCGCGAGCAGTACTTC
TRBD2	TRBV11-1	TRBJ2-1	17	few	CASSWASGRHGYNEQFF	TGTGCCAGCAGCTGGGCTAGCGGGAGGCATGGGTACAATGAGCAGTTCTTC
.	TRBV5-4	TRBJ2-3	13	.	CASSETHTDTQYF	TGTGCCAGCAGCGAGACTCACACAGATACGCAGTATTTT
.	TRBV6-1	TRBJ1-5	15	.	CASSEWGEAHQPQHF	TGTGCCAGCAGTGAATGGGGGGAGGCACATCAGCCCCAGCATTTT
TRBD1	TRBV30	TRBJ2-7	14	few	CAWDHSGQGYEQYF	TGTGCCTGGGACCACTCGGGACAGGGGTACGAGCAGTACTTC
.	TRBV9	TRBJ1-1	14	.	CASGPTYGRTEAFF	TGTGCCAGCGGGCCCACTTATGGAAGGACTGAAGCTTTCTTT
TRBD1	TRBV7-9	TRBJ1-6	15	few	CASSLADRENSPLHF	TGTGCCAGCAGCTTAGCTGACAGGGAAAATTCACCCCTCCACTTT